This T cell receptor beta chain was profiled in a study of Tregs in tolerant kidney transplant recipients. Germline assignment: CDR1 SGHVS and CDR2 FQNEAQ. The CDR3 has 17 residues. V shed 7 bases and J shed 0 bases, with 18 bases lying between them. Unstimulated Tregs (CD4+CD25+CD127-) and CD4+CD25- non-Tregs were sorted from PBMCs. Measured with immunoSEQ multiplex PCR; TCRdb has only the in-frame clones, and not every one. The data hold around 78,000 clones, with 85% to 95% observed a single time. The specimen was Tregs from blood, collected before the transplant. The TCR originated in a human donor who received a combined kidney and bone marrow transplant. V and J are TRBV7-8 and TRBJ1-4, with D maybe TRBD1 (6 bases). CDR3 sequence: CASTQGGAPATNEKLFF. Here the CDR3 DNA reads TGTGCCAGCACCCAAGGGGGGGCACCTGCAACTAATGAAAAACTGTTTTTT.